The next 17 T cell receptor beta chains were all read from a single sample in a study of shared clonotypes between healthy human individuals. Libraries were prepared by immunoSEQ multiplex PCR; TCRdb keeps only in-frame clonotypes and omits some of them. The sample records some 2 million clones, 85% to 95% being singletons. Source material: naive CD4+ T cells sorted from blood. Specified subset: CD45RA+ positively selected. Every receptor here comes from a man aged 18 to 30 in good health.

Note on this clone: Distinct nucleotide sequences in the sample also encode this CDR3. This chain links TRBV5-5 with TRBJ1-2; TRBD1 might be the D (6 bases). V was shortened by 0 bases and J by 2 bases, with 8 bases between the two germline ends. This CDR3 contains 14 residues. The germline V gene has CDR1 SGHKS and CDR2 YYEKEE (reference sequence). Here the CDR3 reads CASSLGTVNYGYTF. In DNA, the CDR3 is TGTGCCAGCAGCTTGGGGACAGTCAACTATGGCTACACCTTC.

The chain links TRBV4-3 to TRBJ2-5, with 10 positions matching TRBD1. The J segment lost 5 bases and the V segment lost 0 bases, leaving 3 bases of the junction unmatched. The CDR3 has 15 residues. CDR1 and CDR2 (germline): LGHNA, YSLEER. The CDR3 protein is CASSQETGGWETQYF. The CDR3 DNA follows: TGCGCCAGCAGCCAAGAGACAGGGGGCTGGGAGACCCAGTACTTC.

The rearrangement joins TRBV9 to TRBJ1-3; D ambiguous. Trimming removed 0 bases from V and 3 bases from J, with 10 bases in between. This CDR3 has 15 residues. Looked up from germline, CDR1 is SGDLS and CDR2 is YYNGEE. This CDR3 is CASSVDSSVGNTIYF. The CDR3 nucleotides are TGTGCCAGCAGCGTAGACTCCTCGGTTGGAAACACCATATATTTT. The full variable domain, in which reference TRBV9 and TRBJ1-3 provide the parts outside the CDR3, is DSGVTQTPKHLITATGQRVTLRCSPRSGDLSVYWYQQSLDQGLQFLIQYYNGEERAKGNILERFSAQQFPDLHSELNLSSLELGDSALYFCASSVDSSVGNTIYFGEGSWLTVV.

The CDR3 sequence is CASSSTRDSYNEQFF. The DNA of the CDR3 is TGTGCCAGCAGCTCGACCCGGGACAGCTACAATGAGCAGTTCTTC. V is TRBV7-3 and J is TRBJ2-1; TRBD1 aligns across 7 bases. This CDR3 spans 15 amino acids. Trimming took 4 bases from V and 3 from J; bases not matched to a gene: 6. Germline V gene sequence: CDR1 SGHTA, CDR2 FQGTGA.

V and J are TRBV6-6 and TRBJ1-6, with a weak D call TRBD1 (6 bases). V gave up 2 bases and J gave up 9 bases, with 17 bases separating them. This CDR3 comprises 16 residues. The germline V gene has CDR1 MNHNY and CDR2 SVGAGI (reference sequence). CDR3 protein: CASSYSKWGAISPLHF. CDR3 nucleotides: TGTGCCAGCAGTTACAGCAAGTGGGGGGCTATTTCACCCCTCCACTTT.

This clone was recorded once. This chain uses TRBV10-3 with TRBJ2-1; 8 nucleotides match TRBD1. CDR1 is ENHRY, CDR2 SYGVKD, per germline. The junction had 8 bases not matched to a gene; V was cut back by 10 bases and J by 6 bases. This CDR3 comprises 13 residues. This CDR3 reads CASTGGAGNEQFF. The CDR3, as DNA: TGTGCCAGTACAGGGGGTGCAGGCAATGAGCAGTTCTTC.

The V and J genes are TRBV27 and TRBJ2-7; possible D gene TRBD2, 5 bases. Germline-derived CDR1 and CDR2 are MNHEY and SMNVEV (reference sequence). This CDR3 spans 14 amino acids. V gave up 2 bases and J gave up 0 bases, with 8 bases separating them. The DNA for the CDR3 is TGTGCCAGCAGTTTACGGCTAGCCTCCTACGAGCAGTACTTC. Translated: CASSLRLASYEQYF.

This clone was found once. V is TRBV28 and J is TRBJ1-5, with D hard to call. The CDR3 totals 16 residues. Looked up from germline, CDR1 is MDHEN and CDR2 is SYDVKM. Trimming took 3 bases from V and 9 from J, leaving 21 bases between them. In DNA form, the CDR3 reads TGTGCCAGCAGTTTCAGAATAACCGGAACGCCTCGGCCCCAGCATTTT. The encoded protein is CASSFRITGTPRPQHF. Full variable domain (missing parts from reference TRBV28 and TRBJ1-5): DVKVTQSSRYLVKRTGEKVFLECVQDMDHENMFWYRQDPGLGLRLIYFSYDVKMKEKGDIPEGYSVSREKKERFSLILESASTNQTSMYLCASSFRITGTPRPQHFGDGTRLSIL.

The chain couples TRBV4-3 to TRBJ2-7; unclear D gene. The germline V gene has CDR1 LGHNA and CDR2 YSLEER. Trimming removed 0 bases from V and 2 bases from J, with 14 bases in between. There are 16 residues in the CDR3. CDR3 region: CASSQDTCRKPYEQYF. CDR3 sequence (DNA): TGCGCCAGCAGCCAAGATACTTGCAGGAAGCCCTACGAGCAGTACTTC.

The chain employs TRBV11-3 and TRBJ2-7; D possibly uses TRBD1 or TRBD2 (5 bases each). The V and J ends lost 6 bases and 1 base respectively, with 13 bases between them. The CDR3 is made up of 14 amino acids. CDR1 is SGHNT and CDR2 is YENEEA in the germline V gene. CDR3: CASSPGSPSYEQYF. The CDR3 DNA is TGTGCCAGCAGTCCAGGGAGCCCATCCTACGAGCAGTACTTC.

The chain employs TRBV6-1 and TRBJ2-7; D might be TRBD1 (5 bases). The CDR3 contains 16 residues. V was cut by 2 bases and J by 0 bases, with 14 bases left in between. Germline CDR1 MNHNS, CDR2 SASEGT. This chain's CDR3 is CASSERQFWVSYEQYF. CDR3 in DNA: TGTGCCAGCAGTGAAAGACAGTTCTGGGTCTCCTACGAGCAGTACTTC.

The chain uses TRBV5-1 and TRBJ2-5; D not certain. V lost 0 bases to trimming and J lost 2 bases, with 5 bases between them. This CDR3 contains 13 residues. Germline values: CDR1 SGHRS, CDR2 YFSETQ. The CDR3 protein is CASSLAKQETQYF. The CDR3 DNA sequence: TGCGCCAGCAGCTTGGCCAAGCAAGAGACCCAGTACTTC. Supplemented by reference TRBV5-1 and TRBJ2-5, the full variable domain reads KAGVTQTPRYLIKTRGQQVTLSCSPISGHRSVSWYQQTPGQGLQFLFEYFSETQRNKGNFPGRFSGRQFSNSRSEMNVSTLELGDSALYLCASSLAKQETQYFGPGTRLLVL.

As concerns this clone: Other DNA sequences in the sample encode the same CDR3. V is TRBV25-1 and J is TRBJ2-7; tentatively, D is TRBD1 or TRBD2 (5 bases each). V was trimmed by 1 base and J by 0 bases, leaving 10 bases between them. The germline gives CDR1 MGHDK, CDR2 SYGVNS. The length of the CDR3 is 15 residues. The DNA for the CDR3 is TGTGCCAGCAGTGAATCCGGGGCCGGCTCCTACGAGCAGTACTTC. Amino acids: CASSESGAGSYEQYF.

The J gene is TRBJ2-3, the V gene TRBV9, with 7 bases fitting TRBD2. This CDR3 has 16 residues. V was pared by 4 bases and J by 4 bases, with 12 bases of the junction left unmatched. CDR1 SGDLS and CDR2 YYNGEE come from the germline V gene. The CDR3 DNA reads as TGTGCCAGCAGCTCAGATGGGCGGGAGACCCCAGATACGCAGTATTTT. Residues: CASSSDGRETPDTQYF.

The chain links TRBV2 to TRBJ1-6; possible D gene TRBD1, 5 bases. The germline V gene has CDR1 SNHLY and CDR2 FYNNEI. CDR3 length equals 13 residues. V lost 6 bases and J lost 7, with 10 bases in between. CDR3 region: CASREPGNSPLHF. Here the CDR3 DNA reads TGTGCCAGCAGGGAACCAGGGAATTCACCCCTCCACTTT.

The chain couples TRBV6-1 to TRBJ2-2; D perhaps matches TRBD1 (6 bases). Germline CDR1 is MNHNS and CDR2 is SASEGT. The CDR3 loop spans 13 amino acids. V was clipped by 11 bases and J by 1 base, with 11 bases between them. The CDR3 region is CAGRRGNTGELFF. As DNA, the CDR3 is TGTGCCGGACGCAGGGGGAACACCGGGGAGCTGTTTTTT.

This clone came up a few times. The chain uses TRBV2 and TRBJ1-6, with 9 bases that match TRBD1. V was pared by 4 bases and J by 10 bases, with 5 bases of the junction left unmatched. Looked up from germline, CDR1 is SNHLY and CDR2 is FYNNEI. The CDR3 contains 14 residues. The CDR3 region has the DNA TGTGCCAGCAGTGCCGGGACAGGGCTGTCACCCCTCCACTTT. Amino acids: CASSAGTGLSPLHF.